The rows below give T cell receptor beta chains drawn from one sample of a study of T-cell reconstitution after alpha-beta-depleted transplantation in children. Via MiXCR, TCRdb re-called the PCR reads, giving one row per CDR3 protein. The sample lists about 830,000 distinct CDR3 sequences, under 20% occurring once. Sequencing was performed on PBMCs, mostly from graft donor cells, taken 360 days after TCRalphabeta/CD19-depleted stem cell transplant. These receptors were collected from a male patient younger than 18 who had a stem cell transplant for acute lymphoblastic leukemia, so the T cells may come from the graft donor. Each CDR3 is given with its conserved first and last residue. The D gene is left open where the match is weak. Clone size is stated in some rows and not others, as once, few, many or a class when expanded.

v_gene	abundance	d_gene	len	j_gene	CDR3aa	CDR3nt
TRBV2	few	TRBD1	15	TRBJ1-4	CASGSTGQSNEKLFF	TGTGCCAGCGGGTCCACGGGACAGAGTAATGAAAAACTGTTTTTT
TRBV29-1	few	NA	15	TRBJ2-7	CSVLRPGRLPSEQYF	TGCAGCGTCCTTCGCCCGGGGCGCCTCCCATCCGAGCAGTACTTC
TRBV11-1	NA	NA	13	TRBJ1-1	CASSNRDSSEAFF	TGTGCCAGCAGCAATAGGGACTCATCGGAAGCTTTCTTT
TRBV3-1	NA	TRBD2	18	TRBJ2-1	CASSQRPGTSGRYNEQFF	TGTGCCAGCAGCCAACGCCCAGGGACTAGCGGGAGATACAATGAGCAGTTCTTC
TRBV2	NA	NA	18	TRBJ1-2	CASSDWTIGHNTNYGYTF	TGTGCCAGCAGTGATTGGACTATCGGCCACAACACTAACTATGGCTACACCTTC
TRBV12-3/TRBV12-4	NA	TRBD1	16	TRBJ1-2	CASRTPGQDSSYGYTF	TGTGCCAGCAGGACACCGGGACAGGATTCCTCATATGGCTACACCTTC
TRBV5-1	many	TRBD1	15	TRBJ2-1	CASSAWGQGINEQFF	TGCGCCAGCAGTGCTTGGGGACAGGGAATAAATGAGCAGTTCTTC
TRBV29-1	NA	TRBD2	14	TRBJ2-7	CSARGVVNAGEQYF	TGCAGCGCCCGGGGGGTTGTAAACGCTGGCGAGCAGTACTTC
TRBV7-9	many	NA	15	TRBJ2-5	CASSYDLVLKETQYF	TGTGCCAGCAGCTATGACCTGGTTTTGAAAGAGACCCAGTACTTC
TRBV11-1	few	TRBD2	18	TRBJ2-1	CASSTRGLAGGKNNEQFF	TGTGCCAGCAGCACCCGGGGACTAGCGGGAGGTAAAAACAATGAGCAGTTCTTC
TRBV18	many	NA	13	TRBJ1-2	CASSTGVNYGYTF	TGTGCCAGCTCGACAGGCGTTAACTATGGCTACACCTTC
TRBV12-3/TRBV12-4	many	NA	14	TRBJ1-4	CASSLRQAVEKLFF	TGTGCCAGCAGTTTGCGACAGGCTGTGGAAAAACTGTTTTTT
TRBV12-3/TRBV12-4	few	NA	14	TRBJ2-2	CASSFSRWTGELFF	TGTGCCAGCAGTTTCTCCAGGTGGACCGGGGAGCTGTTTTTT
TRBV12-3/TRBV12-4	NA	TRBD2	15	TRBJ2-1	CASSSPGGEYNEQFF	TGTGCCAGCAGTTCCCCGGGGGGGGAGTACAATGAGCAGTTCTTC
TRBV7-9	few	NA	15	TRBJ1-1	CASSPGSPEWTEAFF	TGTGCCAGCAGTCCGGGCTCCCCTGAGTGGACTGAAGCTTTCTTT
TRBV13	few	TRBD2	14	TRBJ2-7	CASSYTGLTYEQYF	TGTGCCAGCAGTTACACGGGACTAACCTACGAGCAGTACTTC